The present TCR beta chain was sequenced within a study of T-cell reconstitution after alpha-beta-depleted transplantation in children. Notes on the study in general: T-cell numbers and diversity one year post-transplant derived largely from freshly generated T cells.

The germline CDR1 and CDR2 sequences are SGHTA and FQGNSA. V lost 3 bases and J lost 6, with 8 bases in between. CDR3 length equals 13 residues. Points on this clonotype: The antigen remains unidentified.

The TCRbeta library incorporated unique molecular identifiers. MiXCR, applied by TCRdb to the PCR reads, yields one record per CDR3 protein. The sample records over 80,000 distinct CDR3 sequences, about a quarter being singletons. The sample was PBMCs, taken before TCRalphabeta/CD19-depleted stem cell transplant. This chain links TRBV7-2 with TRBJ2-2; D gene uncertain. The sequence was obtained from a boy aged 2 to 9 with acute lymphoblastic leukemia, due to receive a stem cell transplant. CDR3 bases: TGTGCCAGCAGCTTGTTTAAAGCCGGGGAGCTGTTTTTT. Translated, it gives CASSLFKAGELFF.